The rows below give T cell receptor beta chains drawn from one sample of a study of shared clonotypes between healthy human individuals. Measured with immunoSEQ multiplex PCR; TCRdb has only the in-frame clones, and not every one. The sample holds some 2.1 million clones, about 95% seen once. The specimen sequenced was naive CD8+ T cells sorted from blood. All receptors come from a man younger than 30 in good health. Both conserved end residues are part of each CDR3. A D gene is named only where the DNA matches it firmly. Not every row has a clone size; where given, it reads once, few, many or a size class.

v_call,j_call,clone_size,d_call,cdr3_nt,cdr3_aa
TRBV7-9,TRBJ2-5,-,TRBD1,TGTGCCAGCAGCTTTAACAGGGGTCTCCAAGAGACCCAGTACTTC,CASSFNRGLQETQYF
TRBV28,TRBJ2-7,-,TRBD2,TGTGCCAGCGTACTAGCGGGAGGTGAATACGAGCAGTACTTC,CASVLAGGEYEQYF
TRBV6-1,TRBJ2-3,once,TRBD2,TGTGCCAGCAGTGAACTAGCGGGGGGACTTTTTGATACGCAGTATTTT,CASSELAGGLFDTQYF
TRBV15,TRBJ2-5,-,TRBD1,TGTGCCGCCAACCAGGGGGCAACCCAAGAGACCCAGTACTTC,CAANQGATQETQYF
TRBV5-6,TRBJ1-2,-,-,TGTGCCAGCAGCCGGGACGGAGACTATGGCTACACCTTC,CASSRDGDYGYTF
TRBV5-1,TRBJ1-2,-,-,TGCGCCAGCAGCTTGGAGTTGGGGGATCTTCGTGGCTACACCTTC,CASSLELGDLRGYTF
TRBV5-1,TRBJ1-1,-,TRBD1,TGCGCCAGCAGCTTGGTGACAGGGACTGAAGCTTTCTTT,CASSLVTGTEAFF
TRBV7-9,TRBJ2-7,-,-,TGTGCCAGCAGCTTAGGAGGACAGAACTACGAGCAGTACTTC,CASSLGGQNYEQYF
TRBV28,TRBJ1-2,-,TRBD1,TGTGCCAGCAGACACACAGGGGCCGACGGCTACACCTTC,CASRHTGADGYTF
TRBV9,TRBJ2-7,-,TRBD2,TGTGCCAGCAGCGCCGGGACTAGCGGCTACGAGCAGTACTTC,CASSAGTSGYEQYF
TRBV5-6,TRBJ2-7,few,-,TGTGCCAGCAGCCTGGGAGCTGGGACCTACGAGCAGTACTTC,CASSLGAGTYEQYF
TRBV7-9,TRBJ1-1,-,-,TGTGCCAGCAGCCCCCCCGGGCCCCCTCTAGACACTGAAGCTTTCTTT,CASSPPGPPLDTEAFF
TRBV10-2,TRBJ2-7,-,TRBD2,TGCGCCAGCAGAGCGGGAGATCCCTACGAGCAGTACTTC,CASRAGDPYEQYF
TRBV4-1,TRBJ2-3,-,-,TGCGCCAGCAGCCAAGCTAGCACAGATACGCAGTATTTT,CASSQASTDTQYF
TRBV7-9,TRBJ2-7,-,TRBD1,TGTGCCAGCAGCTTAGTAGGGACAGGGACCTACGAGCAGTACTTC,CASSLVGTGTYEQYF
TRBV10-3,TRBJ2-3,-,-,TGTGCCATCAGTGAGAAAGACCGTAGCACAGATACGCAGTATTTT,CAISEKDRSTDTQYF
TRBV28,TRBJ2-7,-,-,TGTGCCAGCAGTTTATCAGACCTTACGGACGAGCAGTACTTC,CASSLSDLTDEQYF
TRBV4-1,TRBJ2-7,-,TRBD1,TGCGCCAGCAGCCAAGGTGACAGGGGCTACGAGCAGTACTTC,CASSQGDRGYEQYF
TRBV19,TRBJ2-3,-,TRBD2,TGTGCCAGTATGGCCTGGCGGGAGGGCCGCACAGATACGCAGTATTTT,CASMAWREGRTDTQYF
TRBV4-2,TRBJ2-2,few,-,TGTGCCAGCAGGCAGATTGACAGGGGGGAGCTGTTTTTT,CASRQIDRGELFF
TRBV5-1,TRBJ1-1,-,-,TGCGCCAGCAGCGTGGACGGCTCAACCTACATGAACACTGAAGCTTTCTTT,CASSVDGSTYMNTEAFF
TRBV5-1,TRBJ1-1,-,TRBD1,TGCGCCAGCAGCTTGGTTGGCAGGGGGAGGGATACTGAAGCTTTCTTT,CASSLVGRGRDTEAFF